The source of this T cell receptor (beta chain) is a study of blood T cell repertoires in COVID-19. Study context: Sites in the United States, Italy and Spain provided acute and convalescent COVID-19 samples. PBMCs, B-cell-depleted T cells, or T cells provided the cDNA or gDNA that made up the material.

In the authors' methods: Amplified reference gene primers provided the basis for estimating nucleated cell counts. Clones were sequenced by immunoSEQ multiplex PCR, and TCRdb holds only the in-frame ones, with some missing. V, J and clone size reflect that table, while D and trimming were determined from the DNA. In the table there are some 85,000 clones, 60% to 85% of which are singletons. The sample taken for sequencing was peripheral blood. The receptor's source is a human donor in a cohort sampled during active COVID-19.

The CDR3 nucleotides read TGCGCCAGCAGCCAAGTGTGGGGAGGGGGAGAGACCCAGTACTTC. This codes for CASSQVWGGGETQYF. The rearrangement uses TRBV4-1 and TRBJ2-5, with D perhaps matching TRBD2 (7 bases). Trimming took 1 base from V and 4 from J, leaving 13 bases between them. The CDR3 totals 15 residues. CDR1 is MGHRA and CDR2 is YSYEKL in the germline V gene.